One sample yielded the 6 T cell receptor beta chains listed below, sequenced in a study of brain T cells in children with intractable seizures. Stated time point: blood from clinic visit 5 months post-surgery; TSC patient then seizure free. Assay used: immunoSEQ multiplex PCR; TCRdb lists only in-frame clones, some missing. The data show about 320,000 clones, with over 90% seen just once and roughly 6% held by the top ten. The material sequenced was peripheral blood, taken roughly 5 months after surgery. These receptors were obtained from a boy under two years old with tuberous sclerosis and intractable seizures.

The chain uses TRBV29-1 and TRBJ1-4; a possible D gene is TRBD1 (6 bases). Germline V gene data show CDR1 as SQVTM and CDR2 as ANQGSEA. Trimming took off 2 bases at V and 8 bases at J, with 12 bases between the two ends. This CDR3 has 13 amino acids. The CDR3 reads CSVERQGNEKLFF. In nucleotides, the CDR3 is TGCAGCGTTGAACGGCAGGGGAACGAAAAACTGTTTTTT. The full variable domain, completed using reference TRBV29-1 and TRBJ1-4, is SAVISQKPSRDICQRGTSLTIQCQVDSQVTMMFWYRQQPGQSLTLIATANQGSEATYESGFVIDKFPISRPNLTFSTLTVSNMSPEDSSIYLCSVERQGNEKLFFGSGTQLSVL.

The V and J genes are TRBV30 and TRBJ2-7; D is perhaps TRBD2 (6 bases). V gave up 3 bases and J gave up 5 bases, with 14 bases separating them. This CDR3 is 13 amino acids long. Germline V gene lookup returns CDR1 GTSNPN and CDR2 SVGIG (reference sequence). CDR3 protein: CAWSPTSFHEQYF. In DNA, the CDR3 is TGTGCCTGGAGCCCGACTAGTTTCCACGAGCAGTACTTC.

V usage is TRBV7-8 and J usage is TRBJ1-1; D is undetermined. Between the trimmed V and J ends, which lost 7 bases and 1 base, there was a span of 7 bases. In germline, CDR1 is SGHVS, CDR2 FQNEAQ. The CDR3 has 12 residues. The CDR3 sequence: CASTEKNTEAFF. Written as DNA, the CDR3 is TGTGCCAGCACTGAAAAGAACACTGAAGCTTTCTTT.

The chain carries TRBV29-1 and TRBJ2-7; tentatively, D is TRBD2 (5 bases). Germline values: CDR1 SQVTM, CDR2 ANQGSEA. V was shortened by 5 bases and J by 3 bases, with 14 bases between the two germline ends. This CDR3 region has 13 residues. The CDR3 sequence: CSVTIGLDYEQYF. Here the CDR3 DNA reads TGCAGCGTTACAATTGGACTCGACTACGAGCAGTACTTC.

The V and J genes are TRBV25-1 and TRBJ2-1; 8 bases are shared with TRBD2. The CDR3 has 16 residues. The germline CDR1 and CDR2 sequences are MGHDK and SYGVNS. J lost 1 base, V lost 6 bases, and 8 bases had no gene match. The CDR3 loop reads CASSLTASGSYNEQFF. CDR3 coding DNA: TGTGCCAGCAGCCTCACCGCTAGCGGGTCCTACAATGAGCAGTTCTTC.

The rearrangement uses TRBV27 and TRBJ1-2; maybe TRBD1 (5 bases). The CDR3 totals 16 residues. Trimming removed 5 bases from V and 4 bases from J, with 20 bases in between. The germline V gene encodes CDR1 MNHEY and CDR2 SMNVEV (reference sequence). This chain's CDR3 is CASSPLFGFGGYGYTF. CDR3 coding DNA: TGTGCCAGCAGTCCCCTTTTTGGGTTCGGGGGCTATGGCTACACCTTC.